Below, one T cell receptor (beta chain) is given with its context. What it recognizes is unknown. This CDR3 is built from 15 residues. J lost 4 bases, V lost 4 bases, and 3 bases had no gene match. The germline V gene has CDR1 MDHEN and CDR2 SYDVKM. The sample belongs to a study of cytomegalovirus exposure and HLA in healthy donors. Study-level results: HLA restriction was apparent for most CMV-associated TCR beta chains in a later analysis. As a later analysis revealed, the rate of TCR association differed by HLA locus, with DRB1 most and HLA-C fewest.

Primers for the PCR totalled 60 Vbeta and 13 Jbeta. Profiling relied on immunoSEQ multiplex PCR, and the TCRdb table lists in-frame clones only, not all of them. The repertoire includes 100,000 to 150,000 clones, about 75% of them detected once, and less than 3% sits in the top ten. The rearrangement uses TRBV28 and TRBJ2-2, with TRBD1 matching 10 bases. Sequenced input: PBMCs. The sequence was collected from a woman aged 40 to 50 in good health and CMV-seropositive. The CDR3 DNA reads as TGTGCCAGCAGTTCTTGGACAGGGGGCACCGGGGAGCTGTTTTTT. Amino acids: CASSSWTGGTGELFF. Complete variable domain (other parts from reference TRBV28 and TRBJ2-2): DVKVTQSSRYLVKRTGEKVFLECVQDMDHENMFWYRQDPGLGLRLIYFSYDVKMKEKGDIPEGYSVSREKKERFSLILESASTNQTSMYLCASSSWTGGTGELFFGEGSRLTVL.